The clone carrying this T cell receptor beta chain was detected a few times. Original methodology: How many nucleated cells were present was estimated from reference gene primer amplification. TCRdb's table, derived via immunoSEQ multiplex PCR, lists solely in-frame clones and lacks some. Clonal size and the V and J genes are those of that table, whereas D and trimming came from the DNA. The sample records approximately 180,000 clones, approximately 80% being singletons. The data were obtained in a study of blood T cell repertoires in COVID-19. The source is a middle-aged woman with COVID-19, enrolled during active disease. The sequencing sample was made of peripheral blood.

Written as DNA, the CDR3 is TGTGCCAGCAGTTCCACAGGGGGGCCGGAAGAAAAACTGTTTTTT. It yields the protein CASSSTGGPEEKLFF. The V gene is TRBV28, the J gene TRBJ1-4, with 8 bases that match TRBD1. The CDR3 loop spans 15 amino acids. Germline-derived CDR1 and CDR2 are MDHEN and SYDVKM. The ends lost 4 bases at V and 8 bases at J; junction bases unmatched: 9.